This TCR beta chain was obtained from a study of blood T cell repertoires in COVID-19. Whole-study context: From the United States, Italy and Spain came samples of acute and convalescent COVID-19. PBMCs, B-cell-depleted T cells, or T cells provided the cDNA or gDNA that made up the material.

In the source study's methods: Estimation of nucleated cell counts was performed using reference gene primer amplification. The protocol was immunoSEQ multiplex PCR, while the TCRdb copy is restricted to in-frame clones and leaves out a portion. V, J and clone size were drawn from that table, and D and trimming were deduced from the DNA. The sample consists of 100,000 to 150,000 clones, over 70% of them appearing once. The CDR3 is made up of 17 amino acids. Trimming took 3 bases from V and 0 from J, leaving 16 bases between them. Germline-derived CDR1 and CDR2 are SGHKS and YYEKEE (reference sequence).

The specimen was peripheral blood. The chain joins TRBV5-5 to TRBJ1-3, with TRBD1 as a possible D gene (5 bases). The receptor was isolated from an elderly man with active or convalescent COVID-19. The CDR3 DNA is TGTGCCAGCAGCTCTGATCCGGGACTGTACTCTGGAAACACCATATATTTT. The encoded protein is CASSSDPGLYSGNTIYF.